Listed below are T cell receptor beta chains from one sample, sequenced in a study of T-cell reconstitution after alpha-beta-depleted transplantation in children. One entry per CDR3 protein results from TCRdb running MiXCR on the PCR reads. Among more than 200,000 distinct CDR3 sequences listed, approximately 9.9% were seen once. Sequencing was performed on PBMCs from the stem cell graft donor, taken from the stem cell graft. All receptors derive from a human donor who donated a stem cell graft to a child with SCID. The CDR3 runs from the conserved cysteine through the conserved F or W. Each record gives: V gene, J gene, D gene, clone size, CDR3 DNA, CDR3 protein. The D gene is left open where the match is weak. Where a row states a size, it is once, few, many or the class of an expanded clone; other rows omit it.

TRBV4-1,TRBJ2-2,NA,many,TGCGCCAGCAGCCCCTCCCTTACCAGGACCGGGGAGCTGTTTTTT,CASSPSLTRTGELFF
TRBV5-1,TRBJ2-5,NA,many,TGCGCCAGCAGCTTGGTTAACAGACAAGAGACCCAGTACTTC,CASSLVNRQETQYF
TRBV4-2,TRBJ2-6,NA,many,TGTGCCAGCAGCCAAGATCAGTTGACTCTCTCTGGGGCCAACGTCCTGACTTTC,CASSQDQLTLSGANVLTF
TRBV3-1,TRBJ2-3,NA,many,TGTGCCAGCAGCCAAGGCGGCACAGATACGCAGTATTTT,CASSQGGTDTQYF
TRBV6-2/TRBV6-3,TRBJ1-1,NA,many,TGTGCCAGCATCCAGGCGGCTGAAGCTTTCTTT,CASIQAAEAFF
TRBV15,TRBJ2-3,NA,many,TGTGCCACCAGCAGAGATCTAAAATCGGGCATTAGCACAGATACGCAGTATTTT,CATSRDLKSGISTDTQYF
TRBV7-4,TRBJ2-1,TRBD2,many,TGTGCCAGCAGACCGATACTAGCGTCGAGCTCCTACAATGAGCAGTTCTTC,CASRPILASSSYNEQFF
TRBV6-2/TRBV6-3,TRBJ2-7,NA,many,TGTGCCAGCAGTTTCTGGCAGGGAAGCTCCTACGAGCAGTACTTC,CASSFWQGSSYEQYF
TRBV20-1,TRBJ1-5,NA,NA,TGCAGTGCTAGGGCTCTAGACAGTTGGGGTCAGCCCCAGCATTTT,CSARALDSWGQPQHF
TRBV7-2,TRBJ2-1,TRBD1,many,TGTGCCAGCAGCACGGACAGGGGGCGTTACAATGAGCAGTTCTTC,CASSTDRGRYNEQFF
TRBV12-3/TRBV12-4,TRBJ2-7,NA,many,TGTGCCAGCAGTGGGTCAGATCGGGCCTACGAGCAGTACTTC,CASSGSDRAYEQYF
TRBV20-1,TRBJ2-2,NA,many,TGCAGTGCTAGAGAGGGGACCGGCACCGGGGAGCTGTTTTTT,CSAREGTGTGELFF
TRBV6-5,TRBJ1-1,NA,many,TGTGCCAGCAAACCCAGGGCCGGCGATACTGAAGCTTTCTTT,CASKPRAGDTEAFF